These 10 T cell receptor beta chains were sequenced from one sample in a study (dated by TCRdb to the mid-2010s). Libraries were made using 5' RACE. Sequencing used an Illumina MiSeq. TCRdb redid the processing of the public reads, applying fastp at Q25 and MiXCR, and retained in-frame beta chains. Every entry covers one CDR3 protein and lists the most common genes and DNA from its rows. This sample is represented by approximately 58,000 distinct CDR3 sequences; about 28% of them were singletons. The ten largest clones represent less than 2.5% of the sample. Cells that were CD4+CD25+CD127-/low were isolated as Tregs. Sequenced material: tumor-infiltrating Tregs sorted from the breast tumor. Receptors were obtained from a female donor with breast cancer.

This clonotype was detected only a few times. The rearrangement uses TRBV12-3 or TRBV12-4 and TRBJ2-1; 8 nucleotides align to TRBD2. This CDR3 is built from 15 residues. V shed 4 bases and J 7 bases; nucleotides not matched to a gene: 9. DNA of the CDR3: TGTGCCAGCAGTTGGGCGGGAGGAAGGAATAATGAGCAGTTCTTC. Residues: CASSWAGGRNNEQFF.

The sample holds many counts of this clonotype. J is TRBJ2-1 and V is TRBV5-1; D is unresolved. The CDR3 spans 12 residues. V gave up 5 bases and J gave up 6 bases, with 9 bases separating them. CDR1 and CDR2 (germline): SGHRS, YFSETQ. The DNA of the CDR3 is TGCGCCAGCAGTCAGGATCGCAATGAGCAGTTCTTC. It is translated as CASSQDRNEQFF.

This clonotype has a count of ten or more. CDR3 in DNA: TGTGCCACCAGTGACTCGGGCAATCAGCCCCAGCATTTT. The encoded protein is CATSDSGNQPQHF. The J gene is TRBJ1-5, the V gene TRBV24-1; D is undetermined. V lost 4 bases to trimming and J lost 2 bases, with 5 bases between them. The CDR3 loop spans 13 amino acids. Germline loops: CDR1 KGHDR, CDR2 SFDVKD.

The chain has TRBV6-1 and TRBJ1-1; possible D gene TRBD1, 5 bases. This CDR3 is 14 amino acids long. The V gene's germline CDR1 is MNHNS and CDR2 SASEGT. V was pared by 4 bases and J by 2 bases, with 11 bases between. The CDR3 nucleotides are TGTGCCAGCAGTGTGACAGTGACAAACACTGAAGCTTTCTTT. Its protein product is CASSVTVTNTEAFF.

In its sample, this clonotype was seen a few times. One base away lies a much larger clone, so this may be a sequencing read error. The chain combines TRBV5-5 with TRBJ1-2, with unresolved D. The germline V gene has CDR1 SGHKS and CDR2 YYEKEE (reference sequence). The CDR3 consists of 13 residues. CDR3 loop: CANSLQANYGYTF. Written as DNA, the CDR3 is TGTGCCAACAGCTTACAAGCTAACTATGGCTACACCTTC.

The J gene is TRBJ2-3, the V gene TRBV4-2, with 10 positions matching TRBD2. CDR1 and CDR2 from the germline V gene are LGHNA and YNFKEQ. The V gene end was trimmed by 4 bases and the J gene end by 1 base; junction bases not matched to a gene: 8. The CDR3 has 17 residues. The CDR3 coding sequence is TGTGCCAGCAGCCCAGGGGGTAGCGGGGGGCGCACAGATACGCAGTATTTT. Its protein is CASSPGGSGGRTDTQYF.

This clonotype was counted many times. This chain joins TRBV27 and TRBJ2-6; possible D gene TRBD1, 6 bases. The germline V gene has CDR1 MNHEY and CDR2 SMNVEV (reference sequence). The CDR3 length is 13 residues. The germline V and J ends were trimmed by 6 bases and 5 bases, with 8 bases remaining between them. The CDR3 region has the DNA TGTGCCAGCAGAGGACAGTGGGCCAACGTCCTGACTTTC. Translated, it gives CASRGQWANVLTF. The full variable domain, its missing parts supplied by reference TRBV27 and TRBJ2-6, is EAQVTQNPRYLITVTGKKLTVTCSQNMNHEYMSWYRQDPGLGLRQIYYSMNVEVTDKGDVPEGYKVSRKEKRNFPLILESPSPNQTSLYFCASRGQWANVLTFGAGSRLTVL.

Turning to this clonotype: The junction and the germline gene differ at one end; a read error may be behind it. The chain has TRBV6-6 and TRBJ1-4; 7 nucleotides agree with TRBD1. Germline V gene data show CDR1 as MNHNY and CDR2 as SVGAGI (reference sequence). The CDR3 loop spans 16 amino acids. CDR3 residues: CASSTGQRELNEKLLF. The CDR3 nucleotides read TGTGCCAGCAGTACGGGACAGCGCGAACTTAATGAAAAACTGCTTTTT.

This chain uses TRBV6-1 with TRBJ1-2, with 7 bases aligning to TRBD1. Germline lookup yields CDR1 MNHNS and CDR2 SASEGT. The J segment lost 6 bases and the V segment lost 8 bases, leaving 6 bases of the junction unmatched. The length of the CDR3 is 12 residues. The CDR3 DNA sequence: TGTGCCAGCGGACGGGACAGCCATGGCTACACCTTC. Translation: CASGRDSHGYTF.

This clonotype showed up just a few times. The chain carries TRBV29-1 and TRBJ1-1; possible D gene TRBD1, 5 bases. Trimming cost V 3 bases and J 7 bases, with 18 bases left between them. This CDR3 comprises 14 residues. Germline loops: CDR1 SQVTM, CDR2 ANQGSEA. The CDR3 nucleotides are TGCAGCGTTGATAAAGTGTCAGGGTATGGTGAAGCTTTCTTT. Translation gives CSVDKVSGYGEAFF.